Described below is a single T cell receptor beta chain sequence and its context. Its specificity is not known. There are 16 residues in the CDR3. The V and J ends lost 2 bases and 6 bases, in that order; junction bases with no gene match: 10. Germline CDR1 and CDR2: MDHEN and SYDVKM. This specimen comes from a study of T cell responses to AZD1222 COVID-19 vaccine. Study-wide results and caveats: CD4 TCRs covered the whole spike, strongest at regions 160-218 and 743-854. Recipients of AZD1222 seropositive at baseline numbered only 5 or 6. Females outnumbered males among donors, who were mostly white British; clonal diversity was possibly underestimated. After the peak T cell response, and only then, were repertoires sampled.

The protocol was immunoSEQ multiplex PCR, while the TCRdb copy is restricted to in-frame clones and leaves out a portion. The sample comprises some 93,000 clones, approximately 90% of which are singletons, and about 12% rests with the top ten. The input for sequencing was peripheral blood, taken 28 days after the second AZD1222 dose. The chain recombines TRBV28 with TRBJ1-5; 7 bases are a match to TRBD1. This clonotype was obtained from an adult who received the AZD1222 COVID-19 vaccine. The CDR3 DNA sequence: TGTGCCAGCAGTTTAGCAGGGGGTGGACGGAGTCAGCCCCAGCATTTT. Its protein product is CASSLAGGGRSQPQHF.